The clone carrying this TCR beta chain was seen repeatedly, ten times or more. What it binds is unknown. The data were taken from a study of CD8 T cells in ankylosing spondylitis. Overall study findings and caveats: Certain motif variants had earlier appeared in reactive arthritis synovial fluid and blood. Within ankylosing spondylitis blood, a TCR beta motif made up of seven or eight highly homologous variants appeared to be characteristic.

CDR3 size: 17 residues. Germline-derived CDR1 and CDR2 are SGHRS and YFSETQ. V was clipped by 3 bases and J by 5 bases; unmatched bases: 14. From the 5' RACE reads, TCRdb called clonotypes with MiXCR, one entry per CDR3 protein. The sample yields around 150,000 distinct CDR3 sequences, about 10% seen once. The sequencing sample was made of blood, either unsorted or a sorted T cell fraction (not recorded which). The TCR sequence derives from a female donor with ankylosing spondylitis or in good health (not recorded which). V and J are TRBV5-1 and TRBJ2-1; TRBD2 matches at 7 bases. The CDR3 region has the DNA TGCGCCAGCAGCTCGCGCTATAGCCAGCGGGGAAACAATGAGCAGTTCTTC. This encodes CASSSRYSQRGNNEQFF.